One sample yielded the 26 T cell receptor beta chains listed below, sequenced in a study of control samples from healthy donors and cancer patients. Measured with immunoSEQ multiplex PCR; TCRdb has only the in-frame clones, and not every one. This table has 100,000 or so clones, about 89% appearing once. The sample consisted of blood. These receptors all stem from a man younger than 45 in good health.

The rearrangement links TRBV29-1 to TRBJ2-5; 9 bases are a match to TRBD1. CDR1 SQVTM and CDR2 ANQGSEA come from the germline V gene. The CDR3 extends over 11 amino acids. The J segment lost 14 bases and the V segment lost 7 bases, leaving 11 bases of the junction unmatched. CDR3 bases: TGCAGCGCTGCCCGACAGGGGGGTCATTACTTC. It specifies CSAARQGGHYF. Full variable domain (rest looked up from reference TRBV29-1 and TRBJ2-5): SAVISQKPSRDICQRGTSLTIQCQVDSQVTMMFWYRQQPGQSLTLIATANQGSEATYESGFVIDKFPISRPNLTFSTLTVSNMSPEDSSIYLCSAARQGGHYFGPGTRLLVL.

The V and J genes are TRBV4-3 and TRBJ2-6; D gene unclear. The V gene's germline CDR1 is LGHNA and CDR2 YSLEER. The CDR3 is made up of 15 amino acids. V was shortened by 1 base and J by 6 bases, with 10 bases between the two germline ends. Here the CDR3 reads CASSQAGSKANVLTF. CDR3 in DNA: TGCGCCAGCAGCCAAGCAGGTTCAAAGGCCAACGTCCTGACTTTC.

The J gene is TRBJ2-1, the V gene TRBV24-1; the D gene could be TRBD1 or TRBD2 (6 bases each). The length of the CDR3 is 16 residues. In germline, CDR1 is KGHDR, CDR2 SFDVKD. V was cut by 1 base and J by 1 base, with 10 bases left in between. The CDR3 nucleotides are TGTGCCACCAGTGATTTAGGGGGGCGTTCCTACAATGAGCAGTTCTTC. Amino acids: CATSDLGGRSYNEQFF.

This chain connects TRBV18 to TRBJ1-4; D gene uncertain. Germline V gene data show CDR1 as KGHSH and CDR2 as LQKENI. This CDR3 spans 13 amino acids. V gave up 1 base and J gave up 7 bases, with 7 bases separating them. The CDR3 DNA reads TGTGCCAGCTCACCACAAATAAGTGAAAAACTGTTTTTT. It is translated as CASSPQISEKLFF.

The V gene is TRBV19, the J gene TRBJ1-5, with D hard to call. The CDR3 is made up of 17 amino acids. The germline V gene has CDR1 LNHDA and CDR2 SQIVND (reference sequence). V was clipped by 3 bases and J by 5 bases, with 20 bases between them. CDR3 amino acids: CASSMVQQIGLDQPQHF. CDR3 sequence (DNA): TGTGCCAGTAGTATGGTTCAGCAAATAGGGTTGGATCAGCCCCAGCATTTT. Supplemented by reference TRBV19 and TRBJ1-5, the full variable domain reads DGGITQSPKYLFRKEGQNVTLSCEQNLNHDAMYWYRQDPGQGLRLIYYSQIVNDFQKGDIAEGYSVSREKKESFPLTVTSAQKNPTAFYLCASSMVQQIGLDQPQHFGDGTRLSIL.

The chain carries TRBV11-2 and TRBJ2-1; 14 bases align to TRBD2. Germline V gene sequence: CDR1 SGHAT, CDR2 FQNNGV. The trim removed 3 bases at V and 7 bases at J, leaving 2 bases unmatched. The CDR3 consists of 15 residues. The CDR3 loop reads CASSFGTSGSNEQFF. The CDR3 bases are TGTGCCAGCAGCTTCGGGACTAGCGGGAGTAATGAGCAGTTCTTC.

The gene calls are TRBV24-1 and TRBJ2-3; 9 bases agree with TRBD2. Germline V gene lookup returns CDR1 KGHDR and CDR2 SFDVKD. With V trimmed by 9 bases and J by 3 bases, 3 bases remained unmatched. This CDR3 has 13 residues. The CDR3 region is CATARGGTDTQYF. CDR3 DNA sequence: TGTGCCACCGCGCGGGGGGGTACAGATACGCAGTATTTT.

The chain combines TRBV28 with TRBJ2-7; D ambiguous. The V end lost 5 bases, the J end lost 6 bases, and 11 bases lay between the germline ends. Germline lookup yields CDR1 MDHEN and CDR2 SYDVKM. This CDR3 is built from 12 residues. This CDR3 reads CASSPPELEQYF. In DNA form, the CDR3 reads TGTGCCAGCAGTCCCCCAGAACTCGAGCAGTACTTC.

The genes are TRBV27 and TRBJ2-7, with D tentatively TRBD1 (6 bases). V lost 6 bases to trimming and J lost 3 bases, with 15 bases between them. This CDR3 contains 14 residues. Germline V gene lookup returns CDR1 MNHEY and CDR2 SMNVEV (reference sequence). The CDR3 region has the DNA TGTGCCAGCAGCTTCCGGCAACAGGGCTACGAGCAGTACTTC. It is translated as CASSFRQQGYEQYF.

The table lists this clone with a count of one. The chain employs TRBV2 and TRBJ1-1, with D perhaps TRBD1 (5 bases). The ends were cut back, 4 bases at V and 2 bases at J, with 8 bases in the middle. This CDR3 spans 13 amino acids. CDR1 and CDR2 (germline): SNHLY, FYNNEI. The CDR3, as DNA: TGTGCCAGCAGTGTAGGGGTCAACACTGAAGCTTTCTTT. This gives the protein CASSVGVNTEAFF. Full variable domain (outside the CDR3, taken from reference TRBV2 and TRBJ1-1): EPEVTQTPSHQVTQMGQEVILRCVPISNHLYFYWYRQILGQKVEFLVSFYNNEISEKSEIFDDQFSVERPDGSNFTLKIRSTKLEDSAMYFCASSVGVNTEAFFGQGTRLTVV.

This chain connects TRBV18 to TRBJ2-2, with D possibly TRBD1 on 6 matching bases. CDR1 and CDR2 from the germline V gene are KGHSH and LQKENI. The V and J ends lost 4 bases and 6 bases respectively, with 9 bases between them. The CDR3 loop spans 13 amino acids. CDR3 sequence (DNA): TGTGCCAGCTCACGATACAGGGCCGGGGAGCTGTTTTTT. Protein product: CASSRYRAGELFF.

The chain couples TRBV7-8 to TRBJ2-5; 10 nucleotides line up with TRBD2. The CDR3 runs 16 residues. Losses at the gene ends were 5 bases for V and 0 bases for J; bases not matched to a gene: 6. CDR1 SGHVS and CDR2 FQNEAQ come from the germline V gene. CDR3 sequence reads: CASSPRTSGDQETQYF. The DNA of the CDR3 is TGTGCCAGCAGCCCCCGGACTAGCGGCGACCAAGAGACCCAGTACTTC.

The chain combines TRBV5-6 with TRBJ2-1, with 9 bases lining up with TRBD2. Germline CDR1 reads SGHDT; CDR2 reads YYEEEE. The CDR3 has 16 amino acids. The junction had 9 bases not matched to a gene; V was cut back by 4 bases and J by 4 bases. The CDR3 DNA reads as TGTGCCAGCAGCCGATTAGCGGGAGTAGCATACAATGAGCAGTTCTTC. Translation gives CASSRLAGVAYNEQFF.

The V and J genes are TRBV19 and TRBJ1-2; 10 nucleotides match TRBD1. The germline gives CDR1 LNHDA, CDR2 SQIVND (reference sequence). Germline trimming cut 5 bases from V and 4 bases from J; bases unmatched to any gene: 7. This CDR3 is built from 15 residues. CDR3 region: CASSAAGQGFYGYTF. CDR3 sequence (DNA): TGTGCCAGTAGTGCAGCGGGACAGGGGTTCTATGGCTACACCTTC.

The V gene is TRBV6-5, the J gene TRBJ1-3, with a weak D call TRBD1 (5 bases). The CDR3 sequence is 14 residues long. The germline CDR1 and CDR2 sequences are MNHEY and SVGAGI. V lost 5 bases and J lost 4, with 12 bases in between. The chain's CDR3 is CASSLAGGGNTIYF. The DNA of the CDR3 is TGTGCCAGCAGTCTCGCGGGGGGAGGAAACACCATATATTTT.

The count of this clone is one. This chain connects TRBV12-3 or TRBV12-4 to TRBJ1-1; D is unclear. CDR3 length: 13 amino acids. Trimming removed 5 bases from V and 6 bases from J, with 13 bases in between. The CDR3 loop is CASSPGLQAEAFF. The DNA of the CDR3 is TGTGCCAGCAGTCCAGGTTTGCAGGCTGAAGCTTTCTTT.

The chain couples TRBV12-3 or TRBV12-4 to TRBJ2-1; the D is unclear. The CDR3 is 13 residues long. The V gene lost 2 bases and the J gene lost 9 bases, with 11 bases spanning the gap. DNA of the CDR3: TGTGCCAGCAGTTTAATAGGGAACACTGAGCAGTTCTTC. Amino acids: CASSLIGNTEQFF.

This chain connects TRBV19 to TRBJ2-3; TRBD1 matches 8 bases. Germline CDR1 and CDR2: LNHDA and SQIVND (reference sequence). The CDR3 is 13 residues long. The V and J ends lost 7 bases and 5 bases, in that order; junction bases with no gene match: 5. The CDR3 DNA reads TGTGCCAGTAAACAGGGGGACAGAGATACGCAGTATTTT. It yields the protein CASKQGDRDTQYF.

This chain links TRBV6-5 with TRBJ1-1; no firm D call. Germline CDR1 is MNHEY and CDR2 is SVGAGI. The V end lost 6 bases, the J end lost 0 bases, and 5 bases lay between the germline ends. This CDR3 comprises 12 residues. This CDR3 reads CASRGLNTEAFF. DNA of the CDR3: TGTGCCAGCAGGGGCCTGAACACTGAAGCTTTCTTT.

The CDR3 is CASSSAGHRAYGYTF. CDR3 sequence (DNA): TGTGCCAGCAGCTCGGCGGGACACCGGGCCTATGGCTACACCTTC. V is TRBV11-2 and J is TRBJ1-2; maybe TRBD1 (6 bases). The CDR3 extends over 15 amino acids. CDR1 SGHAT and CDR2 FQNNGV come from the germline V gene. Trimming took 4 bases from V and 4 from J, leaving 16 bases between them.

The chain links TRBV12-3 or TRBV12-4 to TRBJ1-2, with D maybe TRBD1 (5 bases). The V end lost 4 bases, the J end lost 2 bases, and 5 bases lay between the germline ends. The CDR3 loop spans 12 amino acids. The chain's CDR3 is CASSWDNYGYTF. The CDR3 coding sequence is TGTGCCAGCAGTTGGGACAACTATGGCTACACCTTC.

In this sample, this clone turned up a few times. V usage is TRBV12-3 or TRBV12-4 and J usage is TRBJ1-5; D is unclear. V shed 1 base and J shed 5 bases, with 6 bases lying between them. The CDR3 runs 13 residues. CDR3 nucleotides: TGTGCCAGCAGTTTAGAGACGTATCAGCCCCAGCATTTT. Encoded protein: CASSLETYQPQHF.

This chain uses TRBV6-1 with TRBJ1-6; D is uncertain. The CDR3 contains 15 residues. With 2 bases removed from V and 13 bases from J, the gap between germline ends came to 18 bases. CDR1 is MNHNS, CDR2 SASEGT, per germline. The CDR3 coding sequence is TGTGCCAGCAGTGAAACTGGCCCCAGAGGTACCCCCCTCCACTTT. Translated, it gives CASSETGPRGTPLHF.

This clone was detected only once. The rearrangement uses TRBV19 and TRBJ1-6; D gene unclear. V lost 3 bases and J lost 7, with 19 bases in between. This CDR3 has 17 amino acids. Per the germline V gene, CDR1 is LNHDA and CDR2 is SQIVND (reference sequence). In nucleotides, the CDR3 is TGTGCCAGTAGTATTAGGGAGACACCTAAAGGGAATTCACCCCTCCACTTT. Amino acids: CASSIRETPKGNSPLHF.

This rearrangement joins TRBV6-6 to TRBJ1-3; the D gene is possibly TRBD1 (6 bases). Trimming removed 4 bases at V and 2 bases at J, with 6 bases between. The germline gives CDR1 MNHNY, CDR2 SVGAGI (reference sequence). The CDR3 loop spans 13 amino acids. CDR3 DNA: TGTGCCAGCAGTTGGACAGCTGGAAACACCATATATTTT. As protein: CASSWTAGNTIYF.

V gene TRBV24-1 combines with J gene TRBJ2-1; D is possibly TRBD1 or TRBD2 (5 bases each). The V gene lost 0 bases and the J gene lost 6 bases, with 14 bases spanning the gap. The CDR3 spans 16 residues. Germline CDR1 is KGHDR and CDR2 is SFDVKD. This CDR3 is CATSDLPGSGGNEQFF. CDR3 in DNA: TGTGCCACCAGTGATTTGCCTGGTAGTGGGGGCAATGAGCAGTTCTTC.